This passage covers 24 T cell receptor beta chains from one sample sequenced in a study of T cells expressing NK-cell markers. TCRdb reprocessed the 5' RACE reads; each CDR3 protein has one entry and no DNA is given. The table for this sample gives about 410,000 distinct CDR3 sequences. The sample taken for sequencing was blood T cells: a sorted CD56 or NKG2C T cell subset, CD4+ or CD8+ T cells, or bulk PBMC T cells (not recorded which). The receptors originated from a woman aged 45 to 65 in good health.

This chain uses TRBV5-1 with TRBJ2-6. Germline V gives CDR1 SGHRS, CDR2 YFSETQ. The CDR3 is 14 amino acids. The CDR3: CASTQNSGANVLTF.

The chain joins TRBV11-2 to TRBJ2-7; the D call from TCRdb, TRBD1, cannot be confirmed without DNA. Germline lookup yields CDR1 SGHAT and CDR2 FQNNGV. The CDR3 is 15 amino acids. The CDR3 sequence: CASSLAWTGVSRQYF.

This chain connects TRBV29-1 to TRBJ1-2; TCRdb returns TRBD1, unconfirmable since there is no DNA. CDR3 length equals 12 residues. CDR1 is SQVTM, CDR2 ANQGSEA, per germline. CDR3 sequence reads: CSVADNLYGYTF.

The chain is built from TRBV12-3 or TRBV12-4 and TRBJ2-7. The CDR3 is made up of 14 amino acids. The CDR3: CASRPAGTTYEQYF.

The J gene is TRBJ2-2, the V gene TRBV9; TCRdb calls TRBD2, which cannot be checked without DNA. Germline CDR1 SGDLS, CDR2 YYNGEE. This CDR3 is built from 16 residues. CDR3: CASSFSGGTASGELFF.

J is TRBJ1-1 and V is TRBV30. The germline CDR1 and CDR2 sequences are GTSNPN and SVGIG (reference sequence). The CDR3 runs to 12 residues. CDR3: CAWSGRTGEAFF.

This chain uses TRBV12-3 or TRBV12-4 with TRBJ1-5; TCRdb's D call, TRBD1, is unchecked because there is no DNA. CDR3 size: 16 residues. The chain's CDR3 is CASSFSSGTGNQPQHF.

V is TRBV7-9 and J is TRBJ2-2; TCRdb designates TRBD1, a call that cannot be tested without DNA. There are 15 residues in the CDR3. Germline CDR1 and CDR2: SEHNR and FQNEAQ (reference sequence). CDR3 region: CASPRDIKDTGELFF.

V usage is TRBV29-1 and J usage is TRBJ2-1; the TCRdb D gene call, TRBD1, has no DNA to confirm it. The CDR3 extends over 14 amino acids. Germline values: CDR1 SQVTM, CDR2 ANQGSEA. The CDR3: CSVLGGSIYNEQFF.

The gene calls are TRBV11-2 and TRBJ2-6; with no DNA, the TCRdb D assignment of TRBD1 cannot be verified. Germline values: CDR1 SGHAT, CDR2 FQNNGV. The CDR3 extends over 22 amino acids. CDR3 sequence: CASSLVGADRVVARSGANVLTF.

The chain recombines TRBV10-1 with TRBJ2-1. This CDR3 contains 16 residues. Looked up from germline, CDR1 is WNHNN and CDR2 is SYGVQD (reference sequence). The CDR3 loop reads CASSESRRSSYNEQFF.

The J gene is TRBJ2-1, the V gene TRBV15; the D gene TCRdb calls, TRBD2, cannot be checked with no DNA. This CDR3 is built from 14 residues. CDR1 is LNHNV, CDR2 YYDKDF, per germline (reference sequence). This chain's CDR3 is CATSRDLGGAIPFF.

V usage is TRBV7-9 and J usage is TRBJ2-7; TCRdb's D gene call, TRBD1, goes unchecked for lack of DNA. CDR3 size: 15 residues. Germline V gives CDR1 SEHNR, CDR2 FQNEAQ (reference sequence). This CDR3 reads CASSLNQGVRIEQYF.

V is TRBV5-1 and J is TRBJ2-2. The CDR3 contains 17 residues. Germline lookup yields CDR1 SGHRS and CDR2 YFSETQ. This chain's CDR3 is CASSLGEAFANTGELFF. The complete variable domain, with remaining parts taken from reference TRBV5-1 and TRBJ2-2, reads KAGVTQTPRYLIKTRGQQVTLSCSPISGHRSVSWYQQTPGQGLQFLFEYFSETQRNKGNFPGRFSGRQFSNSRSEMNVSTLELGDSALYLCASSLGEAFANTGELFFGEGSRLTVL.

CDR3 region: CASSYGGVDATQYF. The chain uses TRBV6-5 and TRBJ2-5; no DNA is available, so the TRBD1 call from TCRdb remains unchecked. The germline gives CDR1 MNHEY, CDR2 SVGAGI. CDR3 length: 14 residues.

This chain uses TRBV12-3 or TRBV12-4 with TRBJ2-1; TCRdb's assignment of TRBD1 cannot be checked, as there is no DNA. The CDR3 runs to 18 residues. The CDR3 reads CASSSFLGGGAPYNEQFF.

This chain's CDR3 is CASSLALLAGGPSGTDTQYF. The chain has TRBV27 and TRBJ2-3; the TCRdb D gene call, TRBD2, has no DNA to confirm it. The CDR3 contains 20 residues. The V gene's germline CDR1 is MNHEY and CDR2 SMNVEV (reference sequence).

The rearrangement links TRBV20-1 to TRBJ2-1; TCRdb outputs TRBD2, but without DNA this stays unchecked. CDR3 length: 13 amino acids. CDR1 and CDR2 from the germline V gene are DFQATT and SNEGSKA (reference sequence). The CDR3 loop is CSARREGRSEQFF.

J is TRBJ2-2 and V is TRBV3-1; TCRdb indicates TRBD2, and absent DNA this call remains unverified. The CDR3 length is 16 residues. Germline V gives CDR1 LGHDT, CDR2 YNNKEL (reference sequence). CDR3 residues: CASSQWAGRGTGELFF.

This chain connects TRBV9 to TRBJ2-1; TCRdb designates TRBD1, a call that cannot be tested without DNA. CDR1 and CDR2 from the germline V gene are SGDLS and YYNGEE. The CDR3 extends over 17 amino acids. The CDR3 protein is CASSAHHRGGSYNEQFF.

The V and J genes are TRBV11-2 and TRBJ2-4; TCRdb lists TRBD1, though no DNA is available to test this call. CDR1 and CDR2 from the germline V gene are SGHAT and FQNNGV. This CDR3 region has 16 residues. CDR3 in amino acids: CASRDAGGPTKNIQYF.

The chain carries TRBV5-1 and TRBJ2-5; absent DNA, TCRdb's TRBD1 call cannot be checked. Germline V lookup: CDR1 SGHRS, CDR2 YFSETQ. The CDR3 extends over 15 amino acids. The chain's CDR3 is CASRTGPPKQETQYF. The full variable domain, rest sourced from reference TRBV5-1 and TRBJ2-5, is KAGVTQTPRYLIKTRGQQVTLSCSPISGHRSVSWYQQTPGQGLQFLFEYFSETQRNKGNFPGRFSGRQFSNSRSEMNVSTLELGDSALYLCASRTGPPKQETQYFGPGTRLLVL.

The chain carries TRBV11-2 and TRBJ2-1; TCRdb lists TRBD1, though no DNA is available to test this call. The germline gives CDR1 SGHAT, CDR2 FQNNGV. The CDR3 totals 20 residues. CDR3 in amino acids: CASSLGYLRDHNYSYNEQFF. Full variable domain (rest looked up from reference TRBV11-2 and TRBJ2-1): EAGVAQSPRYKIIEKRQSVAFWCNPISGHATLYWYQQILGQGPKLLIQFQNNGVVDDSQLPKDRFSAERLKGVDSTLKIQPAKLEDSAVYLCASSLGYLRDHNYSYNEQFFGPGTRLTVL.

The chain is built from TRBV20-1 and TRBJ2-7; TCRdb returns TRBD1, unconfirmable since there is no DNA. The CDR3 is made up of 14 amino acids. Looked up from germline, CDR1 is DFQATT and CDR2 is SNEGSKA (reference sequence). The CDR3 region is CSAGDGQGRYEQYF.